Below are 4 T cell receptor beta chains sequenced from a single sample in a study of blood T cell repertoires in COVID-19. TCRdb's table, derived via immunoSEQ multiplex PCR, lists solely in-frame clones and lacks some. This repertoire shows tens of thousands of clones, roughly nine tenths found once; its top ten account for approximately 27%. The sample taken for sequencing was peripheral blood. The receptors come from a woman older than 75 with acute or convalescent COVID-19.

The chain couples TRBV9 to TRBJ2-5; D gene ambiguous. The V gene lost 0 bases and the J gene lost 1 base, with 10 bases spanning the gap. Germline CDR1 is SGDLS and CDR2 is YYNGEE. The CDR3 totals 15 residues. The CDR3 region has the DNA TGTGCCAGCAGCGTAGTATCAGGTGTCCAAGAGACCCAGTACTTC. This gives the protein CASSVVSGVQETQYF.

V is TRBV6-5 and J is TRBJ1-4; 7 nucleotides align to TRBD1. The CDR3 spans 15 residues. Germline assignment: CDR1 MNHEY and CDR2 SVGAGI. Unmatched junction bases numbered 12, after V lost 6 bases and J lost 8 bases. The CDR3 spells CASSPRQGGQEKLFF. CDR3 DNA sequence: TGTGCCAGCAGCCCGCGACAGGGAGGACAAGAAAAACTGTTTTTT.

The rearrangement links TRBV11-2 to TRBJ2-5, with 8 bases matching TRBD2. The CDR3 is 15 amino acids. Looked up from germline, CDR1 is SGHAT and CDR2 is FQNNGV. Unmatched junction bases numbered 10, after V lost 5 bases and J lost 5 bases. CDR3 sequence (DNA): TGTGCCAGCAGCCGTCGGGGGGGTGTTGGGGAGACCCAGTACTTC. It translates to CASSRRGGVGETQYF.

The CDR3 reads CASTSRDSQETQYF. CDR3 coding DNA: TGTGCCAGTACAAGCCGGGACAGCCAAGAGACCCAGTACTTC. The rearrangement links TRBV6-5 to TRBJ2-5, with 7 bases identical to TRBD1. This CDR3 is built from 14 residues. V was clipped by 9 bases and J by 1 base; unmatched bases: 8. Germline V CDR1 and CDR2: MNHEY, SVGAGI.